This T cell receptor (beta chain) was sequenced for a study of beta chain features in type 1 diabetes (dated by TCRdb to the late 2010s). Turning to the overall study: Mean age, gender distribution, total cell number and subset yield did not differ between patients and healthy donors. The study compared TCRB repertoires of sorted circulating CD4+ T cell subsets between recently diagnosed type 1 diabetes patients and matched healthy donors. Naive and central memory subsets were obtained from all 30 or so donors, but regulatory and stem cell-like memory subsets were isolated from only 8 patients and about 8 healthy donors. A total of 100 million to 140 million sorted cells were examined across all samples, and the number of cells per subset was strongly correlated with RNA yield. Beyond this particular receptor, the publication reports: A moderate but significant shortening of TCRB CDR3 length was observed in type 1 diabetes patients in all four CD4+ subsets. Shorter templates might have been favored by PCR, but patient and control samples were amplified and corrected together, so both groups would have been affected equally by any skew. Patients with type 1 diabetes made fewer insertions and deleted more nucleotides at VDJ recombination sites, implying thymic rearrangement abnormalities. Sequencing cDNA rather than genomic DNA could over-represent highly expressing activated cells, although activation and CD3 levels did not differ between groups. The naive, central memory and regulatory TCRB repertoires appeared to resemble one another more closely among patients than among healthy donors. Only small numbers of individuals were included in the HLA sub-analyses, which left unresolved whether HLA type had any influence on TCRB rearrangement.

A single peripheral blood draw of about 120 mL on average was collected from each donor into heparinised tubes. Using a panel that included CD45RO, CCR7, CD25, CD127, CD95 and CD27, naive, central memory, regulatory and stem cell-like memory CD4+ T cells were sorted on a BD FACSAria II. All sorted populations exceeded 95% purity. PBMCs were isolated immediately by Lymphoprep density gradient centrifugation and stained directly without culture. To minimize batch effects, samples were stained and sorted in pairs, one healthy donor with one patient per experiment. Via the germline V gene (reference sequence), CDR1 is SGHNT and CDR2 YYREEE. V lost 1 base and J lost 6 bases; the stretch between them is 11 bases long. There are 14 amino acids in the CDR3, from cysteine to phenylalanine inclusive. CDR3 DNA only is kept here, 42 bases in frame from base 1. In its sample, this clone was seen a few times. The clone's antigen remains unknown. Base qualities are not provided; no much larger clone lies one nucleotide away.

The High Capacity cDNA Reverse Transcription Kit was used to reverse transcribe all of the isolated RNA, meaning that expressed TCRB transcripts were what got sequenced. Deep immunoSEQ sequencing was applied to naive, central memory and regulatory T cell samples, giving an average of roughly 3.5 million total reads per sample. Sorted cells were lysed in RLT buffer, and RNA was extracted using DNase-treated RNeasy Micro or Mini kits according to cell number. To prevent cross-contamination, each cell subset was processed individually, whereas patient and healthy donor samples were processed jointly. Using the immunoSEQ multiplex PCR, TCRB sequences were amplified from cDNA into 87-bp fragments spanning the CDR3 region. Amplicons were sequenced on the Illumina HiSeq platform. As for how the authors treated the data: Synthetic template baselines were used to correct PCR bias computationally, reads within Hamming distance 2 were collapsed, and singletons that could not be merged were discarded. Reads were aligned against IMGT so that V, D and J genes, CDR3 length and insertions or deletions at six rearrangement sites could be assigned. Within each subset, clonotype counts were normalized to sorted cell number, after which true diversity and Gini coefficients were computed with the tcR R package. The overlap coefficient, calculated on TCRB nucleotide sequences, was used to quantify repertoire sharing. As a proxy for the pre-selection repertoire, out-of-frame TCRB sequences from naive cells were analyzed. TCRdb holds this immuneACCESS table with in-frame rearrangements only. Some clones are missing; in checked studies, unresolved V genes explain under half, and the rest has no known cause. That table gives V, J and clone size, and the DNA gave D and trimming. The sample table lists hundreds of thousands of clones, more than 12% of them with a count of one. 0.03% to 0.045% of the sample lies in the top ten.

Sequenced material: naive CD4+ T cells from blood. This sample's cell subset or site label indicates: true naive CD4+ T cells. The receptor comes from a man aged 18 to 35 with type 1 diabetes. The chain was built from TRBV5-4 and TRBJ2-4; the best D guess is TRBD2, with 5 bases matching. The CDR3: CASSLFGVGNIQYF. The DNA sequence is given as TGTGCCAGCAGCTTGTTCGGGGTCGGAAACATTCAGTACTTC. The reference TRBV5-4 and TRBJ2-4 proteins fill in what lies around the CDR3, so the full variable domain reads ETGVTQSPTHLIKTRGQQVTLRCSSQSGHNTVSWYQQALGQGPQFIFQYYREEENGRGNFPPRFSGLQFPNYSSELNVNALELDDSALYLCASSLFGVGNIQYFGAGTRLSVL.